This T cell receptor (beta chain) appears in the sequencing data of a study of T cells after yellow fever vaccination. This CDR3 region has 13 residues. With V trimmed by 5 bases and J by 10 bases, 4 bases remained unmatched. Germline V gene lookup returns CDR1 SGHVS and CDR2 FQNEAQ. From the 5' RACE reads, TCRdb called clonotypes with MiXCR, one entry per CDR3 protein. The table includes approximately 250,000 distinct CDR3 sequences, more than 6.5% detected once. There are a few counts of this clonotype. The receptor comes from a man under 40 who received the YFV17D yellow fever vaccine. This chain links TRBV7-8 with TRBJ2-1, with 11 bases lining up with TRBD2. The sample was CD4+ T cells sorted from PBMCs, taken on the day of the yellow fever booster vaccination. The CDR3 here is CASSARLAGEQFF. The CDR3 DNA reads as TGTGCCAGCAGCGCGAGACTAGCGGGAGAGCAGTTCTTC.